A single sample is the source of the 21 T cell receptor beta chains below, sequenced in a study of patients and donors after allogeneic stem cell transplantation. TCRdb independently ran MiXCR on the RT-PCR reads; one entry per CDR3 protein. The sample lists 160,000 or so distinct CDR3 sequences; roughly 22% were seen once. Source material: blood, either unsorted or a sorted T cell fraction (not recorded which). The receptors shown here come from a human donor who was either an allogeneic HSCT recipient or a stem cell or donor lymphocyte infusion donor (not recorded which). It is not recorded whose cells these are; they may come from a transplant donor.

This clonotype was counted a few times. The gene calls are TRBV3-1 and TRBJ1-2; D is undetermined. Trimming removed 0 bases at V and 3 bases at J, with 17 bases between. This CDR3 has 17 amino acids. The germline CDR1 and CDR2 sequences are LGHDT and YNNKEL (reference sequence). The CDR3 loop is CASSQDPGSPDDYGYTF. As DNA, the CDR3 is TGTGCCAGCAGCCAAGACCCAGGCAGCCCCGACGACTATGGCTACACCTTC.

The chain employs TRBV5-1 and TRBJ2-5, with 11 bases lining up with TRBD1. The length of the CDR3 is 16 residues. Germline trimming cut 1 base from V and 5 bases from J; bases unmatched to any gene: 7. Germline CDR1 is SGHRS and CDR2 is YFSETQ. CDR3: CASSLILDRGQETQYF. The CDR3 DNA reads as TGCGCCAGCAGCTTGATTTTGGACAGGGGGCAGGAGACCCAGTACTTC.

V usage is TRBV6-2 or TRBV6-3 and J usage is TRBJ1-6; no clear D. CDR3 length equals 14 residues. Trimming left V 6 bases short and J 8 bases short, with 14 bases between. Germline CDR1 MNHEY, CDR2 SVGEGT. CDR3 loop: CASRVYPTDSPLHF. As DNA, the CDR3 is TGTGCCAGCAGGGTATATCCGACGGATTCACCCCTCCACTTT.

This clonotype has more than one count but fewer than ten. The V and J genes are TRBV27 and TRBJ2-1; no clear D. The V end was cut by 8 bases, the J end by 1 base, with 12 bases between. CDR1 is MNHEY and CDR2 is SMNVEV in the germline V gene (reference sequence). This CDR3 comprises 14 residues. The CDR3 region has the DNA TGTGCCAGCGGTCCGACCTTATCCTACAATGAGCAGTTCTTC. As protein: CASGPTLSYNEQFF.

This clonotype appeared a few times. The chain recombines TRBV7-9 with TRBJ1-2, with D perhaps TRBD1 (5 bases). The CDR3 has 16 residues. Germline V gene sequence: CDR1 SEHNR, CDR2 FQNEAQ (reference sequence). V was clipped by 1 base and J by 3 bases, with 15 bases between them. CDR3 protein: CASSLGPGRFHYGYTF. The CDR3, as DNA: TGTGCCAGCAGCTTAGGACCGGGACGGTTTCACTATGGCTACACCTTC.

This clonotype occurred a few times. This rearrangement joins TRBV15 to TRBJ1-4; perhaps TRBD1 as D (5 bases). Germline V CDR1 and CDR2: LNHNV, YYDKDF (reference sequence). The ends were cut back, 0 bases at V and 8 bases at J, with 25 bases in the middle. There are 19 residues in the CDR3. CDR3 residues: CATSRDIRRLGDAREKLFF. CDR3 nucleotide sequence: TGTGCCACCAGCAGAGATATTCGACGTCTAGGGGACGCACGGGAAAAACTGTTTTTT. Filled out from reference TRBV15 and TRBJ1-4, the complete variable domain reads DAMVIQNPRYQVTQFGKPVTLSCSQTLNHNVMYWYQQKSSQAPKLLFHYYDKDFNNEADTPDNFQSRRPNTSFCFLDIRSPGLGDTAMYLCATSRDIRRLGDAREKLFFGSGTQLSVL.

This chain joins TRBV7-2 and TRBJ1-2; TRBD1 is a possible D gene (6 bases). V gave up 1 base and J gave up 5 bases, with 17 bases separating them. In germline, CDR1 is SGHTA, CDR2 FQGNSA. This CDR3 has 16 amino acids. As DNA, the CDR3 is TGTGCCAGCAGCTTAGAGCTGGGGGGCGCAGATTATGGCTACACCTTC. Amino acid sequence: CASSLELGGADYGYTF.

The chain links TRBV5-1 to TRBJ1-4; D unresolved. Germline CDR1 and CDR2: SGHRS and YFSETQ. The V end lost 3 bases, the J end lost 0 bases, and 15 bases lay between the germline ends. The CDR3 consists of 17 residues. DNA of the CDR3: TGCGCCAGCAGCTGGGCCCTCGTGGAGGCAACTAATGAAAAACTGTTTTTT. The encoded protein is CASSWALVEATNEKLFF.

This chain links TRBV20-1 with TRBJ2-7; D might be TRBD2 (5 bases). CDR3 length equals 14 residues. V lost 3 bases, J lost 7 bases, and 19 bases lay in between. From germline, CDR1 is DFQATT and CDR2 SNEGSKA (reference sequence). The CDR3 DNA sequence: TGCAGTGCTAGTCGGACTGTGGGATACGAAGAGCAGTACTTC. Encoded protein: CSASRTVGYEEQYF.

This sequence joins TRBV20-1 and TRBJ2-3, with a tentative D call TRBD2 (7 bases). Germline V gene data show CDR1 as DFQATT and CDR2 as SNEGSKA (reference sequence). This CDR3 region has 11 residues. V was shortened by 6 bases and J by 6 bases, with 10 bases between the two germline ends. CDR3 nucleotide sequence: TGCAGTGCGGGGGGGCCGGATACGCAGTATTTT. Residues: CSAGGPDTQYF.

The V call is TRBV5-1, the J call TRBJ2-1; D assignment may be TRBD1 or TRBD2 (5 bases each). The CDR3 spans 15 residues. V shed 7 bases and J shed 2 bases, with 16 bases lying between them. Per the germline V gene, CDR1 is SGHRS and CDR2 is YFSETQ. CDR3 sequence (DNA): TGCGCCAGCGGACCGCAGGGAGTAACCTACAATGAGCAGTTCTTC. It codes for CASGPQGVTYNEQFF.

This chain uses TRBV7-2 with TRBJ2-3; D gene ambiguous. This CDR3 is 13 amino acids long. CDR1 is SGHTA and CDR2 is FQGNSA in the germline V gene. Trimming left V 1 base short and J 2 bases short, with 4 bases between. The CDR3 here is CASSLGFTDTQYF. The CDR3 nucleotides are TGTGCCAGCAGCTTAGGCTTCACAGATACGCAGTATTTT.

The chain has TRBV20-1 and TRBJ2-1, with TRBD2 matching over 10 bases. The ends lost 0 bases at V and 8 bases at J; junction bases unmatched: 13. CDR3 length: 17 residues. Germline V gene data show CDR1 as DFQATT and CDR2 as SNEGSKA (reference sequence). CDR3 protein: CSARDTLLAGVRDEQFF. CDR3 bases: TGCAGTGCTAGAGATACCCTCCTAGCGGGAGTTAGGGATGAGCAGTTCTTC.

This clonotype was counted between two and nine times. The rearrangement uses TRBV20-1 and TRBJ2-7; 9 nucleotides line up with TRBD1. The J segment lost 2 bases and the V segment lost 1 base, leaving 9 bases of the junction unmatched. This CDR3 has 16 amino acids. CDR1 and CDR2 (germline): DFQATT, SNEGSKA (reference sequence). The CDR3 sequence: CSARGTGTGKTYEQYF. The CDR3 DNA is TGCAGTGCTAGAGGGACCGGGACAGGGAAAACCTACGAGCAGTACTTC.

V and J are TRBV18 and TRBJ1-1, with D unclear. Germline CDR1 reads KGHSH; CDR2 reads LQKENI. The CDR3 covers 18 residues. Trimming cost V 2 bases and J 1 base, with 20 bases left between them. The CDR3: CASSPRNSKIGKNTEAFF. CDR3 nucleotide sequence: TGTGCCAGCTCACCAAGAAATTCTAAGATAGGGAAGAACACTGAAGCTTTCTTT. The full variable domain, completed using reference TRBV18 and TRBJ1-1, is NAGVMQNPRHLVRRRGQEARLRCSPMKGHSHVYWYRQLPEEGLKFMVYLQKENIIDESGMPKERFSAEFPKEGPSILRIQQVVRGDSAAYFCASSPRNSKIGKNTEAFFGQGTRLTVV.

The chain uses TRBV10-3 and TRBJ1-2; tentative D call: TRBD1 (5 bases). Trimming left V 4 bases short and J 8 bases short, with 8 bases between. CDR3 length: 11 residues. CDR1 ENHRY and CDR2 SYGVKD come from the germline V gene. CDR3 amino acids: CAISGGDGYTF. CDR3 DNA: TGTGCCATCAGTGGAGGGGACGGCTACACCTTC.

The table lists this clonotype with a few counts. The DNA of the CDR3 is TGTGCCAGCAGCGTAGATGACGGTCTCTACAATGAGCAGTTCTTC. Translated, it gives CASSVDDGLYNEQFF. This rearrangement joins TRBV9 to TRBJ2-1; D not resolved. CDR1 and CDR2 (germline): SGDLS, YYNGEE. Trimming stripped 0 bases from V and 3 bases from J, with 10 bases between. The CDR3 loop spans 15 amino acids. Together with reference TRBV9 and TRBJ2-1, the CDR3 gives the full variable domain: DSGVTQTPKHLITATGQRVTLRCSPRSGDLSVYWYQQSLDQGLQFLIQYYNGEERAKGNILERFSAQQFPDLHSELNLSSLELGDSALYFCASSVDDGLYNEQFFGPGTRLTVL.

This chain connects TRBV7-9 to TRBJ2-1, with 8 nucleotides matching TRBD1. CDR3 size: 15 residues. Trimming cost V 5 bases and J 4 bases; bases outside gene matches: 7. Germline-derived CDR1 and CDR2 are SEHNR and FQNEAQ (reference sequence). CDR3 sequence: CASSPGQGTYNEQFF. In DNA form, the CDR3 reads TGTGCCAGCAGCCCAGGACAGGGTACGTACAATGAGCAGTTCTTC.

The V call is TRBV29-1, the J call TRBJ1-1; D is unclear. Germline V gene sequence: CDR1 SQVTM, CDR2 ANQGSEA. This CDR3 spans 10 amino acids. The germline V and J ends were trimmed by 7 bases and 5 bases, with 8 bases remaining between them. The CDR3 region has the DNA TGCAGCGCGGGAGTAACTGAAGCTTTCTTT. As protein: CSAGVTEAFF. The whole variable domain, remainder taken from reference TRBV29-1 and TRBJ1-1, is SAVISQKPSRDICQRGTSLTIQCQVDSQVTMMFWYRQQPGQSLTLIATANQGSEATYESGFVIDKFPISRPNLTFSTLTVSNMSPEDSSIYLCSAGVTEAFFGQGTRLTVV.

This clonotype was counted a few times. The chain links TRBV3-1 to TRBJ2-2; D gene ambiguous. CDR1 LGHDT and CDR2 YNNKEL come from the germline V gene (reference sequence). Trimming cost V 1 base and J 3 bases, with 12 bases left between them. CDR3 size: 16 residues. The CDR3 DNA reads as TGTGCCAGCAGCCAAGCACGGAAACAGTACACCGGGGAGCTGTTTTTT. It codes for CASSQARKQYTGELFF.

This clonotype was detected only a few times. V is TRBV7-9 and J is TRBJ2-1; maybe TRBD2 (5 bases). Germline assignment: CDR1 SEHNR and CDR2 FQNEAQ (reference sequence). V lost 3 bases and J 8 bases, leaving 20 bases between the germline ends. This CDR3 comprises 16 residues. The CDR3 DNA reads TGTGCCAGCAGCTTGCTAGAGGGAGTGATCGAACATGAGCAGTTCTTC. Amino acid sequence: CASSLLEGVIEHEQFF.